This TCR beta chain was sequenced in a study of cytomegalovirus exposure and HLA in healthy donors. The PCR made use of 60 Vbeta and 13 Jbeta primers. Assay used: immunoSEQ multiplex PCR; TCRdb lists only in-frame clones, some missing. This sample's clone table lists fewer than 85,000 clones. CDR3 length: 14 residues. Trimming took 6 bases from V and 8 from J; bases not matched to a gene: 12. Germline V gives CDR1 LNHDA, CDR2 SQIVND (reference sequence). This receptor was identified in a man under 40 in good health and CMV-seronegative. The sequenced material came from PBMCs. The rearrangement joins TRBV19 to TRBJ2-7, with TRBD2 matching over 8 bases. The CDR3 nucleotides are TGTGCCAGTAGACCCCTCGGGCGGGAGGCCCAGCAGTACTTC. Amino acids: CASRPLGREAQQYF.